This TCR beta chain is drawn from a study of cytomegalovirus exposure and HLA in healthy donors. Germline values: CDR1 SGDLS, CDR2 YYNGEE. Trimming cost V 0 bases and J 0 bases, with 9 bases left between them. The length of the CDR3 is 15 residues. Notes on the study in general: Clusters of TCRs from the first cohort tended to co-occur in the approximately 130 validation repertoires (as a later analysis found).

Generated by immunoSEQ multiplex PCR, the TCRdb table keeps only in-frame clones and is missing some. The sample contains 250,000 to 300,000 clones, approximately 83% of which appear only once. This clone was seen only once. The antigen remains unidentified. This clonotype was sampled from a woman under 30 in good health and CMV-seronegative. The sequencing input was PBMCs. The rearrangement uses TRBV9 and TRBJ1-1; D perhaps matches TRBD1 (6 bases). The CDR3 DNA is TGTGCCAGCAGCGTAGAAGGGGGATTGAACACTGAAGCTTTCTTT. Its translation: CASSVEGGLNTEAFF.